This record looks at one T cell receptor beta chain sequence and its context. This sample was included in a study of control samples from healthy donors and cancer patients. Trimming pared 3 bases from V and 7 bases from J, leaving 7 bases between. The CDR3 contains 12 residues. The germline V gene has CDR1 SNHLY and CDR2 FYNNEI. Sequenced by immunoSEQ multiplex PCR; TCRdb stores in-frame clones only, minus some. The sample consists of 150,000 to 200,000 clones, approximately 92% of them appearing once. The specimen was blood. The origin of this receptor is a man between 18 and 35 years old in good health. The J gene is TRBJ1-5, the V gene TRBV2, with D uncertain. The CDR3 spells CASSEWVQPQHF. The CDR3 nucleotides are TGTGCCAGCAGTGAGTGGGTCCAGCCCCAGCATTTT.